These 19 T cell receptor beta chains came from one sample sequenced in a study of neoadjuvant nivolumab and ipilimumab in lung cancer. Method: immunoSEQ multiplex PCR; TCRdb's copy keeps in-frame clones and lacks some. The sample holds 10,000 to 15,000 clones, around 95% seen once. The sequencing here drew on peripheral blood, taken after neoadjuvant nivolumab, alone or with ipilimumab, at or shortly before surgery. Receptor source: an adult with non-small cell lung cancer.

This rearrangement joins TRBV5-1 to TRBJ2-7; 9 bases fit TRBD2. V was pared by 4 bases and J by 0 bases, with 11 bases of the junction left unmatched. The CDR3 is 17 residues long. Germline V gives CDR1 SGHRS, CDR2 YFSETQ. The CDR3 nucleotides read TGCGCCAGCAGCCCTGGACAGAAGCGGGAGGTCTCCTACGAGCAGTACTTC. It specifies CASSPGQKREVSYEQYF.

This sequence joins TRBV5-1 and TRBJ1-1; 9 bases fit TRBD1. Germline V gives CDR1 SGHRS, CDR2 YFSETQ. CDR3 size: 14 residues. The V segment lost 3 bases and the J segment 3 bases; nucleotides outside the gene matches: 3. CDR3 sequence: CASSSQGAYTEAFF. CDR3 nucleotide sequence: TGCGCCAGCAGCTCACAGGGGGCCTACACTGAAGCTTTCTTT.

This chain joins TRBV5-1 and TRBJ1-1; 7 nucleotides line up with TRBD1. With V trimmed by 0 bases and J by 0 bases, 2 bases remained unmatched. The CDR3 runs 15 residues. Germline CDR1 and CDR2: SGHRS and YFSETQ. CDR3 bases: TGCGCCAGCAGCTTGGGGGACAGTTTGAACACTGAAGCTTTCTTT. Protein product: CASSLGDSLNTEAFF.

This chain connects TRBV4-3 to TRBJ2-1; 10 nucleotides align to TRBD2. Germline CDR1 is LGHNA and CDR2 is YSLEER. V lost 3 bases to trimming and J lost 6 bases; unmatched junction nucleotides: 14. There are 18 residues in the CDR3. The CDR3 is CASSQESSGRLSSNEQFF. DNA for the CDR3: TGCGCCAGCAGCCAGGAATCTAGCGGGAGACTCTCAAGCAATGAGCAGTTCTTC.

This rearrangement joins TRBV18 to TRBJ2-3; D remains unclear. This CDR3 spans 13 amino acids. The germline V gene has CDR1 KGHSH and CDR2 LQKENI. With 2 bases removed from V and 3 bases from J, the gap between germline ends came to 6 bases. The CDR3 spells CASSPVNTDTQYF. CDR3 sequence (DNA): TGTGCCAGCTCACCAGTAAATACAGATACGCAGTATTTT.

The chain has TRBV28 and TRBJ2-5; the D call may be TRBD1 or TRBD2 (5 bases each). The ends were cut back, 4 bases at V and 2 bases at J, with 11 bases in the middle. This CDR3 spans 14 amino acids. Germline CDR1 MDHEN, CDR2 SYDVKM. The CDR3 protein is CASSSDSGQETQYF. DNA of the CDR3: TGTGCCAGCAGTTCTGACAGCGGACAAGAGACCCAGTACTTC.

The chain couples TRBV19 to TRBJ2-7; D possibly uses TRBD1 or TRBD2 (5 bases each). Deletions cut 1 base from V and 1 base from J, with 17 bases between. CDR1 and CDR2 from the germline V gene are LNHDA and SQIVND (reference sequence). The CDR3 has 17 residues. CDR3 sequence: CASSIGGRGRGSYEQYF. The DNA of the CDR3 is TGTGCCAGTAGTATAGGAGGCCGGGGTAGGGGATCCTACGAGCAGTACTTC. Supplemented by reference TRBV19 and TRBJ2-7, the full variable domain reads DGGITQSPKYLFRKEGQNVTLSCEQNLNHDAMYWYRQDPGQGLRLIYYSQIVNDFQKGDIAEGYSVSREKKESFPLTVTSAQKNPTAFYLCASSIGGRGRGSYEQYFGPGTRLTVT.

The V gene is TRBV7-8, the J gene TRBJ2-7, with a weak D call TRBD2 (5 bases). Between the trimmed V and J ends, which lost 1 base and 2 bases, there was a span of 12 bases. Per the germline V gene, CDR1 is SGHVS and CDR2 is FQNEAQ. The CDR3 sequence is 15 residues long. The CDR3 DNA sequence: TGTGCCAGCAGCTTAGGTGTAGGGAGAACCTACGAGCAGTACTTC. It yields the protein CASSLGVGRTYEQYF.

This clone was found once. V usage is TRBV5-6 and J usage is TRBJ2-7, with a tentative D call TRBD1 (7 bases). V gave up 4 bases and J gave up 6 bases, with 20 bases separating them. Germline assignment: CDR1 SGHDT and CDR2 YYEEEE. The CDR3 sequence is 15 residues long. The CDR3 nucleotides read TGTGCCAGCAGCCGGCCGGTTTGGCAGGGGGGCGAGCAGTACTTC. Translating gives CASSRPVWQGGEQYF. Based on the CDR3 plus reference TRBV5-6 and TRBJ2-7, the full variable domain is DAGVTQSPTHLIKTRGQQVTLRCSPKSGHDTVSWYQQALGQGPQFIFQYYEEEERQRGNFPDRFSGHQFPNYSSELNVNALLLGDSALYLCASSRPVWQGGEQYFGPGTRLTVT.

Only one count was recorded for this clone. The V gene is TRBV7-2, the J gene TRBJ2-7, with TRBD2 matching over 7 bases. Germline CDR1 SGHTA, CDR2 FQGNSA. V gave up 5 bases and J gave up 1 base; unmatched junction bases: 8. The CDR3 length is 15 residues. The CDR3 DNA reads TGTGCCAGCAGCCCTGCCCCAGCGGGGTCCTACGAGCAGTACTTC. Amino acids: CASSPAPAGSYEQYF.

CDR3 DNA: TGTGCCAGCTCACTCACAGGGCCAGCCCCCTACGAGCAGTACTTC. Amino acid sequence: CASSLTGPAPYEQYF. The rearrangement links TRBV18 to TRBJ2-7; weak D call: TRBD1 (6 bases). Germline CDR1 and CDR2: KGHSH and LQKENI. Trimming left V 4 bases short and J 2 bases short, with 15 bases between. This CDR3 contains 15 residues.

This sequence joins TRBV29-1 and TRBJ2-7; tentative D call: TRBD2 (7 bases). CDR1 is SQVTM, CDR2 ANQGSEA, per germline. V was pared by 6 bases and J by 3 bases, with 9 bases between. The CDR3 has 11 amino acids. CDR3 in DNA: TGCAGCGTCGGGGGGCTCTACGAGCAGTACTTC. This encodes CSVGGLYEQYF.

The chain uses TRBV30 and TRBJ2-3; no firm D call. Germline CDR1 GTSNPN, CDR2 SVGIG (reference sequence). The CDR3 has 12 amino acids. V lost 0 bases, J lost 2 bases, and 3 bases lay in between. The CDR3 here is CAWSVNTDTQYF. The CDR3 DNA sequence: TGTGCCTGGAGTGTCAACACAGATACGCAGTATTTT.

The chain's CDR3 is CASSPPAGLAGATDTQYF. The CDR3, as DNA: TGTGCCAGCTCACCACCCGCTGGACTAGCGGGAGCCACAGATACGCAGTATTTT. The chain uses TRBV18 and TRBJ2-3; 13 bases agree with TRBD2. The CDR3 consists of 18 residues. Germline V lookup: CDR1 KGHSH, CDR2 LQKENI. V lost 0 bases, J lost 2 bases, and 5 bases stayed unmatched.

The gene calls are TRBV27 and TRBJ1-2; D call uncertain. The CDR3 sequence is 15 residues long. V was pared by 4 bases and J by 2 bases, with 14 bases between. The germline V gene has CDR1 MNHEY and CDR2 SMNVEV (reference sequence). CDR3 loop: CASSSDQGRNYGYTF. CDR3 in DNA: TGTGCCAGCAGTTCAGACCAAGGACGGAACTATGGCTACACCTTC.

The V call is TRBV6-5, the J call TRBJ2-1; D call uncertain. With 5 bases removed from V and 9 bases from J, the gap between germline ends came to 20 bases. The CDR3 has 15 amino acids. From germline, CDR1 is MNHEY and CDR2 SVGAGI. The CDR3 bases are TGTGCCAGCAGTCCGCTCGATGCAGCTTGGGGTGAGCAGTTCTTC. Protein sequence: CASSPLDAAWGEQFF.

The V and J genes are TRBV29-1 and TRBJ2-1; the D gene is possibly TRBD1 (6 bases). V was trimmed by 7 bases and J by 5 bases, leaving 9 bases between them. CDR3 length: 11 amino acids. The germline V gene encodes CDR1 SQVTM and CDR2 ANQGSEA. CDR3 nucleotides: TGCAGCGCGAACAGGGACAATGAGCAGTTCTTC. Protein sequence: CSANRDNEQFF.

V usage is TRBV4-3 and J usage is TRBJ2-2; 14 nucleotides agree with TRBD2. The CDR3 is made up of 17 amino acids. J lost 4 bases, V lost 4 bases, and 5 bases had no gene match. Germline-derived CDR1 and CDR2 are LGHNA and YSLEER. This chain's CDR3 is CASSPGLAGGGTGELFF. The CDR3 DNA reads TGCGCCAGCAGCCCTGGACTAGCGGGAGGTGGCACCGGGGAGCTGTTTTTT.

The chain carries TRBV10-3 and TRBJ2-1; TRBD2 aligns across 11 bases. Germline CDR1 ENHRY, CDR2 SYGVKD. The CDR3 runs 15 residues. V gave up 0 bases and J gave up 7 bases; unmatched junction bases: 2. CDR3 coding DNA: TGTGCCATCAGTGAGTCGAGACTAGCGGGGAATGAGCAGTTCTTC. This encodes CAISESRLAGNEQFF.